The rows below give T cell receptor beta chains drawn from one sample of a study of cytomegalovirus exposure and HLA in healthy donors. The data were produced by immunoSEQ multiplex PCR, yet TCRdb's version contains in-frame clones alone and is incomplete. This table has about 240,000 clones, about 85% appearing once. The sequencing input was PBMCs. The receptors stem from a girl aged 2-9 years in good health and CMV-seronegative. CDR3s include the opening cysteine and the closing phenylalanine or tryptophan. Fields, in order: clone size, J gene, D gene, V gene, CDR3 DNA, CDR3 protein. D genes are given only for firm matches. Size is stated for part of the rows, as once, few or many counts, or as a class when the clone is expanded.

size: NA
J: TRBJ1-4
D: NA
V: TRBV7-8
DNA: TGTGCCAGCAGCTTGTTCCAAAATGAAAAACTGTTTTTT
CDR3: CASSLFQNEKLFF

size: NA
J: TRBJ2-7
D: TRBD2
V: TRBV7-9
DNA: TGTGCCAGCAGCTCTAGCGGGAGCTCCTACGAGCAGTACTTC
CDR3: CASSSSGSSYEQYF

size: NA
J: TRBJ1-5
D: TRBD1
V: TRBV5-4
DNA: TGTGCCAGCAGCTGGGACAGGGCACAGCCCCAGCATTTT
CDR3: CASSWDRAQPQHF

size: NA
J: TRBJ1-1
D: NA
V: TRBV6-5
DNA: TGTGCCAGCAGTTACTCCTACAGGGAGGGGACTGAAGCTTTCTTT
CDR3: CASSYSYREGTEAFF

size: NA
J: TRBJ1-3
D: TRBD1
V: TRBV7-6
DNA: TGTGCCAGCAGCTTAGCGACAGGGGGCGAAAACACCATATATTTT
CDR3: CASSLATGGENTIYF

size: few
J: TRBJ2-7
D: TRBD1
V: TRBV5-6
DNA: TGTGCCAGCACCTCCGGGACAGGGGCCCGGTACTACGAGCAGTACTTC
CDR3: CASTSGTGARYYEQYF

size: NA
J: TRBJ2-7
D: TRBD2
V: TRBV4-1
DNA: TGCGCCAGCAGCCAGCGCAGCGGGACCTACGAGCAGTACTTC
CDR3: CASSQRSGTYEQYF

size: NA
J: TRBJ1-2
D: TRBD1
V: TRBV11-2
DNA: TGTGCCAGCAAAGAGGGACAGCTAACTAACTATGGCTACACCTTC
CDR3: CASKEGQLTNYGYTF

size: few
J: TRBJ1-1
D: NA
V: TRBV5-4
DNA: TGTGCCAGCAGCTTGGCCGGAGCCCCGGGGACTGAAGCTTTCTTT
CDR3: CASSLAGAPGTEAFF

size: NA
J: TRBJ1-2
D: NA
V: TRBV5-4
DNA: TGTGCCAGCAGCCCGACAGTGGGCTATGGCTACACCTTC
CDR3: CASSPTVGYGYTF

size: NA
J: TRBJ1-1
D: TRBD1
V: TRBV6-4
DNA: TGTGCCAGCAGTGCGACCGGGACAGGGGGTATAGGTGAAGCTTTCTTT
CDR3: CASSATGTGGIGEAFF

size: NA
J: TRBJ1-1
D: TRBD1
V: TRBV6-1
DNA: TGTGCCAGCAAAACGGACAGGGCGTGGGGTACTGAAGCTTTCTTT
CDR3: CASKTDRAWGTEAFF

size: NA
J: TRBJ1-1
D: TRBD1
V: TRBV18
DNA: TGTGCCAGCGTTCGACAGGGCCTCTCAATGAACACTGAAGCTTTCTTT
CDR3: CASVRQGLSMNTEAFF

size: few
J: TRBJ2-1
D: TRBD2
V: TRBV7-6
DNA: TGTGCCAGCAGCCTGCGAATAGCGGGAGGGAAGAATGAGCAGTTCTTC
CDR3: CASSLRIAGGKNEQFF

size: NA
J: TRBJ2-1
D: NA
V: TRBV9
DNA: TGTGCCAGCAGCGCGGACTATTACTACAATGAGCAGTTCTTC
CDR3: CASSADYYYNEQFF

size: NA
J: TRBJ2-1
D: TRBD2
V: TRBV23-1
DNA: TGCGCCATAAGGGGACCTAGCGGGAGTAACCATGAGCAGTTCTTC
CDR3: CAIRGPSGSNHEQFF

size: NA
J: TRBJ2-7
D: NA
V: TRBV2
DNA: TGTGCCAGCAGTTTTTCTACAGGGGGAGGGGAGTACGAGCAGTACTTC
CDR3: CASSFSTGGGEYEQYF

size: NA
J: TRBJ1-1
D: NA
V: TRBV25-1
DNA: TGTGCCAGCATTCTTAGGCGGGGGACTGAAGCTTTCTTT
CDR3: CASILRRGTEAFF

size: NA
J: TRBJ1-1
D: NA
V: TRBV19
DNA: TGTGCCAGTAGTATTGGGTCCGCAGGAGCTTTCTTT
CDR3: CASSIGSAGAFF

size: NA
J: TRBJ2-2
D: NA
V: TRBV18
DNA: TGTGCCAGCTCACCACTTTGGTTCAGGACGAACACCGGGGAGCTGTTTTTT
CDR3: CASSPLWFRTNTGELFF

size: NA
J: TRBJ2-5
D: NA
V: TRBV6-1
DNA: TGTGCCAGCACCGGAAGGGACTCCCTAGAAGAGACCCAGTACTTC
CDR3: CASTGRDSLEETQYF

size: NA
J: TRBJ2-7
D: TRBD1
V: TRBV18
DNA: TGTGCCAGCTCATCCGGACAGGGCGAGCAGTACTTC
CDR3: CASSSGQGEQYF

size: NA
J: TRBJ2-3
D: NA
V: TRBV7-6
DNA: TGTGCCAGCAGCTTAGAGAGAGGGGGGGTCACAGATACGCAGTATTTT
CDR3: CASSLERGGVTDTQYF

size: NA
J: TRBJ2-3
D: NA
V: TRBV5-4
DNA: TGTGCCAGCAGCTTGGGAGGGGGAGGCACAGATACGCAGTATTTT
CDR3: CASSLGGGGTDTQYF

size: NA
J: TRBJ2-3
D: TRBD2
V: TRBV4-1
DNA: TGCGCCAGCAGCCGGCGGGAGGTAGCGGGGGGCTCCGCAGATACGCAGTATTTT
CDR3: CASSRREVAGGSADTQYF

size: NA
J: TRBJ1-6
D: TRBD1
V: TRBV2
DNA: TGTGCCAGCAGTTTGGCGGGACAGGGCAATTCACCCCTCCACTTT
CDR3: CASSLAGQGNSPLHF

size: NA
J: TRBJ1-1
D: NA
V: TRBV30
DNA: TGTGCCTGGAGTGTACTGGGCCTCAATGAAGCTTTCTTT
CDR3: CAWSVLGLNEAFF

size: NA
J: TRBJ2-1
D: TRBD2
V: TRBV19
DNA: TGTGCCAGTAGTACCATAAGCGGGAGGCCCTACAATGAGCAGTTCTTC
CDR3: CASSTISGRPYNEQFF

size: NA
J: TRBJ2-1
D: NA
V: TRBV7-9
DNA: TGTGCCAGCAGCTTTGGGGCACGGGGGGAGCAGTTCTTC
CDR3: CASSFGARGEQFF

size: NA
J: TRBJ2-3
D: NA
V: TRBV28
DNA: TGTGCCAGCAGTTTCGGGTCCAGAAGGTCAGATACGCAGTATTTT
CDR3: CASSFGSRRSDTQYF

size: NA
J: TRBJ1-2
D: NA
V: TRBV7-8
DNA: TGTGCCAGCAGCTTAGCGCGGGGAGGGGATGACTATGGCTACACCTTC
CDR3: CASSLARGGDDYGYTF

size: NA
J: TRBJ1-1
D: NA
V: TRBV7-3
DNA: TGTGCCAGCAGCCAAATGGGGGGGAGGCGGAACACTGAAGCTTTCTTT
CDR3: CASSQMGGRRNTEAFF

size: NA
J: TRBJ1-1
D: NA
V: TRBV5-6
DNA: TGTGCCAGCAGCTTAAACGGGAGGAACACTGAAGCTTTCTTT
CDR3: CASSLNGRNTEAFF

size: NA
J: TRBJ2-3
D: TRBD1
V: TRBV27
DNA: TGTGCCAGCAGTTCCCCGGGACAGGGCACAGATACGCAGTATTTT
CDR3: CASSSPGQGTDTQYF

size: NA
J: TRBJ1-4
D: TRBD1
V: TRBV5-6
DNA: TGTGCCAGCAGCTTAACAGGGGGTGGTGAAAAACTGTTTTTT
CDR3: CASSLTGGGEKLFF

size: NA
J: TRBJ1-2
D: TRBD1
V: TRBV29-1
DNA: TGCAGCGTCCCGGGACAGGAGAACTATGGCTACACCTTC
CDR3: CSVPGQENYGYTF

size: NA
J: TRBJ2-7
D: TRBD2
V: TRBV27
DNA: TGTGCCAGCAGTGCCGGGACTAGCGGCTACGAGCAGTACTTC
CDR3: CASSAGTSGYEQYF

size: NA
J: TRBJ2-5
D: NA
V: TRBV11-2
DNA: TGTGCCAGCAGCTTAGTACAAGAGACCCAGTACTTC
CDR3: CASSLVQETQYF

size: NA
J: TRBJ2-3
D: NA
V: TRBV7-2
DNA: TGTGCCAGCAGCTTCCAGGGTCCAGATACGCAGTATTTT
CDR3: CASSFQGPDTQYF